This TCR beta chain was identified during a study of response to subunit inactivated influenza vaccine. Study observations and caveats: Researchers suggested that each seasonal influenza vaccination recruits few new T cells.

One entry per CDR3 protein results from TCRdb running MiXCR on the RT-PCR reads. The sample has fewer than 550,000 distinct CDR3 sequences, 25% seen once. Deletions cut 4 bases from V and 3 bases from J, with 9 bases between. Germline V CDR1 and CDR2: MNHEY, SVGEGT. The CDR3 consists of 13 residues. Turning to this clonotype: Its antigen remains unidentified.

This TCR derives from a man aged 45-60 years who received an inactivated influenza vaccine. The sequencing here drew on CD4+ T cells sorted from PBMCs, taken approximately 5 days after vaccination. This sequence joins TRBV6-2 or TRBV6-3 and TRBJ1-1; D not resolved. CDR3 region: CASSSVGYTEAFF. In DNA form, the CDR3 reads TGTGCCAGCAGTTCTGTGGGGTACACTGAAGCTTTCTTT.